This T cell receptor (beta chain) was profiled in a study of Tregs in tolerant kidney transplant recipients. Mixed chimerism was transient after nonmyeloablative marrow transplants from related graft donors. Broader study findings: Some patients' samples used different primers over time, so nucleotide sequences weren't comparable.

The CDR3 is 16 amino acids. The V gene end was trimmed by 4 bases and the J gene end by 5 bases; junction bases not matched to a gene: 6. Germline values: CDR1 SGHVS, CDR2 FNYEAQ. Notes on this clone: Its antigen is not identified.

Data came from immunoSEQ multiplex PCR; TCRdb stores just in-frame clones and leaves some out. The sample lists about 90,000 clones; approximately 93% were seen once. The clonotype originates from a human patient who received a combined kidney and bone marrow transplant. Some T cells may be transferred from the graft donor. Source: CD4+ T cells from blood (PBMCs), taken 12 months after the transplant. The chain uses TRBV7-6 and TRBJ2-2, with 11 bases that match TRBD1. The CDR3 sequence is CASSSRTGGLTGELFF. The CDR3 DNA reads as TGTGCCAGCAGCTCCCGGACAGGGGGCTTAACCGGGGAGCTGTTTTTT.